These T cell receptor beta chains were read from a single sample in a study of T cell responses to AZD1222 COVID-19 vaccine. Assay used: immunoSEQ multiplex PCR; TCRdb lists only in-frame clones, some missing. The table records more than 95,000 clones, approximately 88% of them present only once. The specimen was peripheral blood, collected on day 0 of AZD1222 vaccination. Source of these receptors: an adult in good health. CDR3s include the opening cysteine and the closing phenylalanine or tryptophan. A D gene is named only where the DNA matches it firmly. The size entry is marked missing in some rows and otherwise reads once, few, many or a size class.

size: -
D: TRBD1
J: TRBJ1-2
V: TRBV29-1
DNA: TGCAGCGTGAGACAGGGGGCGCGGTCCGGCTATGGCTACACCTTC
CDR3: CSVRQGARSGYGYTF

size: -
D: -
J: TRBJ2-7
V: TRBV7-3
DNA: TGTGCCAGCAGCGTCCCCCACGAGCAGTACTTC
CDR3: CASSVPHEQYF

size: -
D: -
J: TRBJ2-3
V: TRBV19
DNA: TGTGCCAGTAGTATGTCAGGGTCTAGCACAGATACGCAGTATTTT
CDR3: CASSMSGSSTDTQYF

size: few
D: TRBD2
J: TRBJ2-1
V: TRBV7-9
DNA: TGTGCCTCCACTAGCGTCGATGAGCAGTTCTTC
CDR3: CASTSVDEQFF

size: -
D: -
J: TRBJ2-2
V: TRBV10-3
DNA: TGTGCCATCAGTGAGGAGGCCGGGGAGCTGTTTTTT
CDR3: CAISEEAGELFF

size: -
D: -
J: TRBJ1-4
V: TRBV7-2
DNA: TGTGCCAGCAGCCGGCCCATCCAGGGAGCAACTAATGAAAAACTGTTTTTT
CDR3: CASSRPIQGATNEKLFF

size: -
D: -
J: TRBJ1-1
V: TRBV19
DNA: TGTGCCAGTAGTGCCTCCAGGGGCCTTAACACTGAAGCTTTCTTT
CDR3: CASSASRGLNTEAFF

size: -
D: TRBD1
J: TRBJ2-7
V: TRBV11-3
DNA: TGTGCCAGCAGCTTATTTGCGGGACAGGGAAGCAAGCAGTACTTC
CDR3: CASSLFAGQGSKQYF

size: -
D: TRBD1
J: TRBJ1-6
V: TRBV3-1/TRBV3-2
DNA: TGTGCCAGCAGCCCAACAGGGGTCGATGGTTCACCCCTCCACTTT
CDR3: CASSPTGVDGSPLHF

size: -
D: TRBD2
J: TRBJ2-7
V: TRBV12-3/TRBV12-4
DNA: TGTGCCAGCAGTTGGACTAGCGGCTACGAGCAGTACTTC
CDR3: CASSWTSGYEQYF

size: -
D: TRBD1
J: TRBJ2-3
V: TRBV6-4
DNA: TGTGCCAGCAGTGACTTTTCCGGGACAGGGGGCGCAGATACGCAGTATTTT
CDR3: CASSDFSGTGGADTQYF

size: -
D: TRBD2
J: TRBJ2-1
V: TRBV29-1
DNA: TGCAGCGTTGCGGGTGTGGGATTTAGCGGGAAGCATCATGAGCAGTTCTTC
CDR3: CSVAGVGFSGKHHEQFF

size: once
D: -
J: TRBJ2-1
V: TRBV3-1/TRBV3-2
DNA: TGTGCCAGCAGCCAAGATGCCCAATTAACAGGGAAGGTCTACAATGAGCAGTTCTTC
CDR3: CASSQDAQLTGKVYNEQFF

size: -
D: -
J: TRBJ1-1
V: TRBV28
DNA: TGTGCCAGCAGTGCTACAGGGTTCGATTCGAACACTGAAGCTTTCTTT
CDR3: CASSATGFDSNTEAFF

size: few
D: -
J: TRBJ1-3
V: TRBV3-1/TRBV3-2
DNA: TGTGCCAGCAGAGCTACCTCTGGAAACACCATATATTTT
CDR3: CASRATSGNTIYF

size: -
D: -
J: TRBJ1-2
V: TRBV27
DNA: TGTGCCAGCAGTTTATCGAAGGGGGACTATGGCTACACCTTC
CDR3: CASSLSKGDYGYTF

size: -
D: TRBD1
J: TRBJ2-7
V: TRBV27
DNA: TGTGCCAGCAGTTTATCGGGACAGGGGGCCCGGAGCTCCTACGAGCAGTACTTC
CDR3: CASSLSGQGARSSYEQYF

size: -
D: -
J: TRBJ1-6
V: TRBV27
DNA: TGTGCCAGCAGTTCCATTCAGGGACTGGATAATTCACCCCTCCACTTT
CDR3: CASSSIQGLDNSPLHF

size: -
D: TRBD2
J: TRBJ2-1
V: TRBV7-8
DNA: TGTGCCAGCAGCTCCCCCTACACTAGCGGGAGGCACAATGAGCAGTTCTTC
CDR3: CASSSPYTSGRHNEQFF

size: -
D: -
J: TRBJ2-6
V: TRBV19
DNA: TGTGCCAGTAGTATAGCTTCAGGGGAGGGAATGAGGGCCAACGTCCTGACTTTC
CDR3: CASSIASGEGMRANVLTF

size: once
D: -
J: TRBJ2-1
V: TRBV28
DNA: TGTGCCAGCAGTTTATTTCCCGACAATGAGCAGTTCTTC
CDR3: CASSLFPDNEQFF

size: once
D: TRBD1
J: TRBJ1-2
V: TRBV28
DNA: TGTGCCAGCAGGGCGGGACAGGGCGGATCTGGCTACACCTTC
CDR3: CASRAGQGGSGYTF